What follows describes a single TCR beta chain. The data are from a study of shared clonotypes between healthy human individuals. The data were produced by immunoSEQ multiplex PCR, yet TCRdb's version contains in-frame clones alone and is incomplete. The repertoire includes around 2,100,000 clones, about 95% of them detected once, and around 1.2% sits in the top ten. V was cut by 2 bases and J by 7 bases, with 11 bases left in between. CDR3 length: 12 residues. Germline assignment: CDR1 SQVTM and CDR2 ANQGSEA. The naive CD8 fraction comprised CD45RO-negative cells positively selected for CCR7 and excluded terminally differentiated effector memory CD45RA+ cells.

This sequence was found in a man in his late teens or twenties in good health. The sequenced sample was naive CD8+ T cells sorted from blood. The chain couples TRBV29-1 to TRBJ2-5, with D possibly being TRBD1 (5 bases). The CDR3 DNA is TGCAGCGTTGAACAGGGTCTCGGGACCCAGTACTTC. It specifies CSVEQGLGTQYF.